The 2 T cell receptor beta chains presented below share a single source sample, sequenced in a study of blood T cell repertoires in COVID-19. Assay: immunoSEQ multiplex PCR; the TCRdb copy retains only in-frame clones and omits some. Among roughly 330,000 clones listed, roughly 90% were seen once. Source material: peripheral blood. The receptors derive from a woman aged 50 to 65 with active or convalescent COVID-19.

The chain recombines TRBV28 with TRBJ2-1, with D unresolved. V gave up 0 bases and J gave up 6 bases, with 12 bases separating them. Germline lookup yields CDR1 MDHEN and CDR2 SYDVKM. This CDR3 region has 15 residues. CDR3 residues: CASSLWSSRSNEQFF. Written as DNA, the CDR3 is TGTGCCAGCAGTTTATGGTCCTCTAGGAGCAATGAGCAGTTCTTC.

The chain employs TRBV5-8 and TRBJ2-5; TRBD1 might be the D (6 bases). Trimming took 2 bases from V and 5 from J, leaving 16 bases between them. This CDR3 is built from 15 residues. Germline V gene sequence: CDR1 SGHTS, CDR2 YDEGEE. Here the CDR3 DNA reads TGTGCCAGCAGCTTTAAACAGGGCCTGGGGGAGACCCAGTACTTC. This encodes CASSFKQGLGETQYF.